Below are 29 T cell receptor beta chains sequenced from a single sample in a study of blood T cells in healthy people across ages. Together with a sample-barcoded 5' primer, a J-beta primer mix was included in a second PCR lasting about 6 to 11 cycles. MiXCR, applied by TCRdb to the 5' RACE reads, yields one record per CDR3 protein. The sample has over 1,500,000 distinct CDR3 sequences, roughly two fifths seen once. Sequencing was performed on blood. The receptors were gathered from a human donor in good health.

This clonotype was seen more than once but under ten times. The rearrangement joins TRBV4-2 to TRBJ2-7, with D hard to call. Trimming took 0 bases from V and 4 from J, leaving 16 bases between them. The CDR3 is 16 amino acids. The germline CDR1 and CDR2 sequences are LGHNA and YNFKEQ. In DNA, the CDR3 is TGTGCCAGCAGCCAAGATTCGAAGGTCAGACTTTACGAGCAGTACTTC. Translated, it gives CASSQDSKVRLYEQYF.

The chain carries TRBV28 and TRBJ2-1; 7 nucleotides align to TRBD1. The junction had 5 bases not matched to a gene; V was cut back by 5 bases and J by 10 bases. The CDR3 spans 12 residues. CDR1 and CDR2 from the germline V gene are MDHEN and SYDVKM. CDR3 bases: TGTGCCAGCAGTACAGGGGAGCACGAGCAGTTCTTC. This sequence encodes CASSTGEHEQFF.

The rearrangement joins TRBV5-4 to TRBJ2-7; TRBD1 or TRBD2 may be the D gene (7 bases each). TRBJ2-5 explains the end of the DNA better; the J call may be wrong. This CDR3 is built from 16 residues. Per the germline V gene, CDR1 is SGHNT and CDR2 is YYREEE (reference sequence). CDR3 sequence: CASSLEGGRGGETQYF. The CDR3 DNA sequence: TGTGCCAGCAGCTTGGAGGGCGGCAGGGGGGGGGAGACCCAGTACTTC.

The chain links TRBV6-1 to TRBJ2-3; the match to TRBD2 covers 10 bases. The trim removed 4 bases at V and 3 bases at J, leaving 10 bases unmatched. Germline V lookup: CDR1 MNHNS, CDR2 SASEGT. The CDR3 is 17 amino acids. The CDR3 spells CASSARGASGGTDTQYF. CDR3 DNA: TGTGCCAGCAGTGCTAGGGGAGCTAGCGGGGGAACAGATACGCAGTATTTT.

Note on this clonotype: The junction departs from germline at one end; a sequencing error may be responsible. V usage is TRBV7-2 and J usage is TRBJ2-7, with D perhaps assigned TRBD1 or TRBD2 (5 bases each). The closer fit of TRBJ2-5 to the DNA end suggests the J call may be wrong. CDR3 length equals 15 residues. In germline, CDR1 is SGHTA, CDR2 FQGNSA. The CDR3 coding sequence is TGTGTCAGCAGCGGCTCCGGGACGCCCGCAGAGACCCAGTACTTC. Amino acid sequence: CVSSGSGTPAETQYF.

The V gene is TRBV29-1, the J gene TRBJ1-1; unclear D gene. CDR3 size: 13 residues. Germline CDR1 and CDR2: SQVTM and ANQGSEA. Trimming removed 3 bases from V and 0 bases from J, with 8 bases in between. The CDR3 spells CSVERAMNTEAFF. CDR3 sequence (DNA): TGCAGCGTTGAGCGGGCAATGAACACTGAAGCTTTCTTT. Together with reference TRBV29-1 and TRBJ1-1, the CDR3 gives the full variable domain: SAVISQKPSRDICQRGTSLTIQCQVDSQVTMMFWYRQQPGQSLTLIATANQGSEATYESGFVIDKFPISRPNLTFSTLTVSNMSPEDSSIYLCSVERAMNTEAFFGQGTRLTVV.

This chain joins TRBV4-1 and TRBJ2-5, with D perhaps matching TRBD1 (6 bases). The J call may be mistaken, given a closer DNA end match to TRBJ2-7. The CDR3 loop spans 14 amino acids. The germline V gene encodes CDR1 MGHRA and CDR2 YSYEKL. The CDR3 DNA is TGCGCCAGCAGCCGACGACAGGAAACCTACGAGCAGTACTTC. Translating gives CASSRRQETYEQYF.

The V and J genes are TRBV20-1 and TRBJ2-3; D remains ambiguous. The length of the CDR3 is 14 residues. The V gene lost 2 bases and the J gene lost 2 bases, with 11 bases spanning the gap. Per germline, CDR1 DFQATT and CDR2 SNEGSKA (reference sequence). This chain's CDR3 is CSARSGPFTDTQYF. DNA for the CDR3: TGCAGTGCTAGATCCGGACCCTTCACAGATACGCAGTATTTT.

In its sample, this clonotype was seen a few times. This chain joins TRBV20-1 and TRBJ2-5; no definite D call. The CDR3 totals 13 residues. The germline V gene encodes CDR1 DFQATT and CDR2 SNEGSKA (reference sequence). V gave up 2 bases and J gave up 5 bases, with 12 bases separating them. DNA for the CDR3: TGCAGTGCTAGAATCGCAGGACGGGAGACCCAGTACTTC. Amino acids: CSARIAGRETQYF.

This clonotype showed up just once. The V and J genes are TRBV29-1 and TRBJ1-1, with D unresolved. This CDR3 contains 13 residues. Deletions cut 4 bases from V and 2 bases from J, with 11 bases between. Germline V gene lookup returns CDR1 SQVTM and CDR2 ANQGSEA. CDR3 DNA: TGCAGCGTTGGGTACTCCCAAAACACTGAAGCTTTCTTT. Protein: CSVGYSQNTEAFF.

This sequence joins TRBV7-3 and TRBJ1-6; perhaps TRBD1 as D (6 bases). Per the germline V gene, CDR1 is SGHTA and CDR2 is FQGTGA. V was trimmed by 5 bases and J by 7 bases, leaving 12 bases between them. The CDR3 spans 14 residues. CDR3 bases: TGTGCCAGCAGCCTGGGACATTCCAATTCACCCCTCCACTTT. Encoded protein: CASSLGHSNSPLHF.

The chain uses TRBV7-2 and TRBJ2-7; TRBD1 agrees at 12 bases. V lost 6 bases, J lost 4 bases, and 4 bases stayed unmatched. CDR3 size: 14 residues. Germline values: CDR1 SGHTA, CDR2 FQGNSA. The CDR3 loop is CASRGQGAQYEQYF. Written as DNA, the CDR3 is TGTGCCAGCAGGGGACAGGGGGCTCAATACGAGCAGTACTTC. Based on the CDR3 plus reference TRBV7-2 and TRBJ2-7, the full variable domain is GAGVSQSPSNKVTEKGKDVELRCDPISGHTALYWYRQSLGQGLEFLIYFQGNSAPDKSGLPSDRFSAERTGGSVSTLTIQRTQQEDSAVYLCASRGQGAQYEQYFGPGTRLTVT.

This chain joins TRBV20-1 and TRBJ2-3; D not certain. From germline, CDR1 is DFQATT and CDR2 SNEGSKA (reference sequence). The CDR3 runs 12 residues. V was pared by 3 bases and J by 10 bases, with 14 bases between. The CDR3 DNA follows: TGCAGTGCTAGGGAAACGACTGCATCGCAGTATTTT. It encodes CSARETTASQYF.

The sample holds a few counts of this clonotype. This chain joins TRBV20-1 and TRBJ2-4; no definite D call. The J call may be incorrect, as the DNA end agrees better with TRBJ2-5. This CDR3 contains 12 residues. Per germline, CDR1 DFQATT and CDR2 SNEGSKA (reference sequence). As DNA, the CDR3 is TGCAGTGCTAGTCGGTTTGGGGAGACCCAGTACTTC. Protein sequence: CSASRFGETQYF.

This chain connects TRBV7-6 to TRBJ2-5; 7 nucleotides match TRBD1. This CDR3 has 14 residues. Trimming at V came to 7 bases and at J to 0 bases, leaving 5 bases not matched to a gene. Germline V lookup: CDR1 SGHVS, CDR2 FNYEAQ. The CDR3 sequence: CASNFGTDQETQYF. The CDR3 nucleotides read TGTGCCAGCAACTTCGGGACAGACCAAGAGACCCAGTACTTC.

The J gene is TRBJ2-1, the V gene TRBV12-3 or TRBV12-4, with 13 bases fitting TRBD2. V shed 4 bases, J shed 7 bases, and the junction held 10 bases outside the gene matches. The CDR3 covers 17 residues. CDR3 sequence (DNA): TGTGCCAGCAGTTCCCTCCCGGGACTAGCGGGGAGTAATGAGCAGTTCTTC. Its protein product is CASSSLPGLAGSNEQFF.

In nucleotides, the CDR3 is TGTGCCAGCAGCTTAGTACTAGCGGGGGAGATACCCTACGAGCAGTACTTC. It is translated as CASSLVLAGEIPYEQYF. This chain joins TRBV7-2 and TRBJ2-7; 11 bases map to TRBD2. This CDR3 has 17 residues. CDR1 SGHTA and CDR2 FQGNSA come from the germline V gene. J gave up 2 bases and V 1 base, and 7 bases lay outside the gene matches.

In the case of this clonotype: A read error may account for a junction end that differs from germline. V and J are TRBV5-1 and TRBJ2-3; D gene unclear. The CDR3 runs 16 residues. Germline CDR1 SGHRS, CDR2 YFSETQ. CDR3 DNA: TGCGCCAGCAGCTTGGGGGTCAGAGTTAGCACAGATGCGCAGTATTTT. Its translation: CASSLGVRVSTDAQYF.

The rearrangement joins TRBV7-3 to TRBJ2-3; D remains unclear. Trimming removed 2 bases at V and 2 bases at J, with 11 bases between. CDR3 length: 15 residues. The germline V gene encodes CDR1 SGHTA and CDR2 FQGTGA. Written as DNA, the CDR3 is TGTGCCAGCAGCTTAGGTCACTCCTACACAGATACGCAGTATTTT. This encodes CASSLGHSYTDTQYF.

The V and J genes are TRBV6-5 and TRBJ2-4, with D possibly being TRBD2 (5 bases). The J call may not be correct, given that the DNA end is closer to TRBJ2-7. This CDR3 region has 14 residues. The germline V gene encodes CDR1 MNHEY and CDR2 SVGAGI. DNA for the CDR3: TGTGCCAGCAGTTACCTTCCCGGGAAGGTCGAGCAGTACTTC. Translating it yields CASSYLPGKVEQYF.

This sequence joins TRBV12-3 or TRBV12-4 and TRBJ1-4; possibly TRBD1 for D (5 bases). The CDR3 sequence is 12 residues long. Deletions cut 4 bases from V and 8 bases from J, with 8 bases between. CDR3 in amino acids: CASSSGAEKLFF. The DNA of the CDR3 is TGTGCCAGCAGTTCCGGGGCGGAAAAACTGTTTTTT.

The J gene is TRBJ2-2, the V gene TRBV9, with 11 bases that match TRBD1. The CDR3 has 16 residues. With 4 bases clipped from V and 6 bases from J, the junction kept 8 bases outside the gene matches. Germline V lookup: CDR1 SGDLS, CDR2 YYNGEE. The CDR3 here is CASSLGQGVRAGELFF. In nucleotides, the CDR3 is TGTGCCAGCAGCTTGGGACAGGGGGTGAGGGCCGGGGAGCTGTTTTTT. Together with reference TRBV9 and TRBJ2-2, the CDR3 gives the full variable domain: DSGVTQTPKHLITATGQRVTLRCSPRSGDLSVYWYQQSLDQGLQFLIQYYNGEERAKGNILERFSAQQFPDLHSELNLSSLELGDSALYFCASSLGQGVRAGELFFGEGSRLTVL.

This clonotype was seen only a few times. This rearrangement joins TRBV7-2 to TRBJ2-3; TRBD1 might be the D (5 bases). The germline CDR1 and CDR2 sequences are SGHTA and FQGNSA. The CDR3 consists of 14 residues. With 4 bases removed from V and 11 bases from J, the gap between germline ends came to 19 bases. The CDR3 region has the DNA TGTGCCAGCAGCTCCGTGGGGCCGATTTCAGGGCAGTATTTT. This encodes CASSSVGPISGQYF.

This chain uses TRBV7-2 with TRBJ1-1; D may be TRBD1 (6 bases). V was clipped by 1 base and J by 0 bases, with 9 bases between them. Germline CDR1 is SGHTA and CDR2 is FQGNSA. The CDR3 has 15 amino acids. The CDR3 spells CASSLEGGMNTEAFF. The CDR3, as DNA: TGTGCCAGCAGCTTAGAGGGGGGCATGAACACTGAAGCTTTCTTT.

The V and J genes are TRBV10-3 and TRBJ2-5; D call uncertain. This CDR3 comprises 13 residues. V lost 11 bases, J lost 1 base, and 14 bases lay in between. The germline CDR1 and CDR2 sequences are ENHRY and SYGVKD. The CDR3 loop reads CASNGMVQETQYF. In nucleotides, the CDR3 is TGTGCCTCCAACGGCATGGTCCAAGAGACCCAGTACTTC.

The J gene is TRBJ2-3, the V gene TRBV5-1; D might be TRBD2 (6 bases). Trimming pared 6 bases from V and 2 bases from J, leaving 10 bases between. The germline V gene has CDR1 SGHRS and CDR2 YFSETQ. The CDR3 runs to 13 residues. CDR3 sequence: CASMRGYTDTQYF. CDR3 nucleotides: TGCGCCAGCATGCGGGGTTACACAGATACGCAGTATTTT.

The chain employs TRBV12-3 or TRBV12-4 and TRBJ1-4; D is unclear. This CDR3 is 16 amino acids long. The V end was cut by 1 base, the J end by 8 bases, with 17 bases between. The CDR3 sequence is CASSLGYGPIGEKLFF. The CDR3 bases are TGTGCCAGCAGTTTAGGTTACGGGCCGATAGGGGAAAAACTGTTTTTT.

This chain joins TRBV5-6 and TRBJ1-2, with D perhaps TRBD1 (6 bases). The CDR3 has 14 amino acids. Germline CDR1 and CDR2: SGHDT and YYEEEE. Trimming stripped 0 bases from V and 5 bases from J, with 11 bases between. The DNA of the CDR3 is TGTGCCAGCAGCTTGGACAGGGCGAAATATGGCTACACCTTC. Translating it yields CASSLDRAKYGYTF.

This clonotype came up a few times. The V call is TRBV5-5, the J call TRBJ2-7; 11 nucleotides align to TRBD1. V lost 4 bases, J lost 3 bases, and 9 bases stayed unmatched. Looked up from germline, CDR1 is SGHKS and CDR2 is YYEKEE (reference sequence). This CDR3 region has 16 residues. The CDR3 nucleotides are TGTGCCAGCAGCGCCAGAGGACAGGGGGCGGACTACGAGCAGTACTTC. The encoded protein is CASSARGQGADYEQYF.